These 8 T cell receptor beta chains share one sample of origin, sequenced in a study of T cells after yellow fever vaccination. TCRdb reprocessed the 5' RACE reads with MiXCR, giving one entry per CDR3 protein. The sample shows hundreds of thousands of distinct CDR3 sequences, about 12% of them seen only once. The material sequenced was PBMCs, taken on the day of the yellow fever booster vaccination. The receptors were sampled from a young man who received the YFV17D yellow fever vaccine.

The chain joins TRBV11-2 to TRBJ2-3; 7 bases map to TRBD1. This CDR3 contains 15 residues. Germline CDR1 reads SGHAT; CDR2 reads FQNNGV. With 5 bases clipped from V and 0 bases from J, the junction kept 5 bases outside the gene matches. CDR3 protein: CASSHTGESTDTQYF. In DNA form, the CDR3 reads TGTGCCAGCAGCCACACAGGGGAAAGCACAGATACGCAGTATTTT.

This clonotype was seen only a few times. This chain connects TRBV20-1 to TRBJ2-7; TRBD1 is a possible D gene (5 bases). The CDR3 is made up of 14 amino acids. Deletions cut 2 bases from V and 3 bases from J, with 14 bases between. Per germline, CDR1 DFQATT and CDR2 SNEGSKA (reference sequence). CDR3 loop: CSARSPDRLYEQYF. CDR3 DNA sequence: TGCAGTGCTAGATCCCCCGACAGACTCTACGAGCAGTACTTC.

A few counts support this clonotype. V and J are TRBV7-2 and TRBJ1-3; a possible D gene is TRBD1 (5 bases). V was trimmed by 3 bases and J by 0 bases, leaving 15 bases between them. Germline V CDR1 and CDR2: SGHTA, FQGNSA. The CDR3 is 17 amino acids. The DNA of the CDR3 is TGTGCCAGCAGCTTTGGGGCCCTCATGGGCTCTGGAAACACCATATATTTT. Protein product: CASSFGALMGSGNTIYF.

This clonotype was counted between two and nine times. The rearrangement uses TRBV29-1 and TRBJ2-3, with D uncertain. This CDR3 spans 11 amino acids. The germline V and J ends were trimmed by 3 bases and 4 bases, with 5 bases remaining between them. CDR1 and CDR2 (germline): SQVTM, ANQGSEA. CDR3 in DNA: TGCAGCGTTGAGTTTTCAGATACGCAGTATTTT. It codes for CSVEFSDTQYF.

The chain combines TRBV7-2 with TRBJ1-2; tentatively, D is TRBD1 (6 bases). From germline, CDR1 is SGHTA and CDR2 FQGNSA. Trimming took 5 bases from V and 3 from J, leaving 13 bases between them. The CDR3 runs 14 residues. CDR3 loop: CASSRRDKYYGYTF. In DNA form, the CDR3 reads TGTGCCAGCAGCCGCCGGGACAAGTACTATGGCTACACCTTC. The variable domain in full, completed from reference TRBV7-2 and TRBJ1-2, reads GAGVSQSPSNKVTEKGKDVELRCDPISGHTALYWYRQSLGQGLEFLIYFQGNSAPDKSGLPSDRFSAERTGGSVSTLTIQRTQQEDSAVYLCASSRRDKYYGYTFGSGTRLTVV.

The V gene is TRBV3-1, the J gene TRBJ1-5, with D possibly being TRBD1 (5 bases). CDR3 size: 15 residues. In germline, CDR1 is LGHDT, CDR2 YNNKEL (reference sequence). V lost 2 bases to trimming and J lost 2 bases, with 10 bases between them. Here the CDR3 DNA reads TGTGCCAGCAGCCAAAGTTTAGGGGGCAATCAGCCCCAGCATTTT. It codes for CASSQSLGGNQPQHF.

The chain uses TRBV20-1 and TRBJ2-7, with D possibly matching TRBD1 (6 bases). The V end lost 6 bases, the J end lost 2 bases, and 14 bases lay between the germline ends. This CDR3 spans 13 amino acids. CDR1 and CDR2 (germline): DFQATT, SNEGSKA (reference sequence). The CDR3 DNA reads TGCAGTGCCTCGGACAGCTCTCCCTACGAGCAGTACTTC. Amino acid sequence: CSASDSSPYEQYF.

The chain combines TRBV20-1 with TRBJ2-7, with TRBD2 matching 8 bases. Losses at the gene ends were 7 bases for V and 6 bases for J; bases not matched to a gene: 5. Germline V gene lookup returns CDR1 DFQATT and CDR2 SNEGSKA (reference sequence). The CDR3 sequence is 11 residues long. The CDR3 sequence: CSGRGRIEQYF. CDR3 DNA sequence: TGCAGTGGACGCGGGAGGATCGAGCAGTACTTC.